Listed here are 31 T cell receptor beta chains from one sample, sequenced in a study of blood T cell repertoires in COVID-19. Measured with immunoSEQ multiplex PCR; TCRdb has only the in-frame clones, and not every one. The repertoire holds approximately 66,000 clones, with 70% to 90% as singletons. The sequenced sample was peripheral blood. These receptor sequences come from a man in his fifties or sixties with acute or convalescent COVID-19.

On this clone: The sample has other DNA sequences that encode this CDR3 too. The rearrangement uses TRBV6-5 and TRBJ1-1, with no clear D. V lost 0 bases to trimming and J lost 0 bases, with 5 bases between them. Looked up from germline, CDR1 is MNHEY and CDR2 is SVGAGI. The CDR3 extends over 14 amino acids. Here the CDR3 reads CASSYSELNTEAFF. The CDR3 nucleotides are TGTGCCAGCAGTTACTCGGAGCTGAACACTGAAGCTTTCTTT.

V and J are TRBV30 and TRBJ1-6, with 7 positions matching TRBD1. The CDR3 contains 15 residues. CDR1 is GTSNPN, CDR2 SVGIG, per germline (reference sequence). J was trimmed by 9 bases and V by 2 bases; bases with no gene match: 10. The CDR3 nucleotides are TGTGCCTGGAGTACAACTCACAGGGGTAGTTCACCCCTCCACTTT. Protein sequence: CAWSTTHRGSSPLHF.

J is TRBJ1-1 and V is TRBV9; 7 bases align to TRBD1. J was trimmed by 0 bases and V by 3 bases; bases with no gene match: 8. This CDR3 contains 16 residues. Germline V gene lookup returns CDR1 SGDLS and CDR2 YYNGEE. In DNA form, the CDR3 reads TGTGCCAGCAGCGGACAGGGCCCACTAGTGAACACTGAAGCTTTCTTT. The encoded protein is CASSGQGPLVNTEAFF.

This chain joins TRBV7-9 and TRBJ2-1; D call uncertain. V was trimmed by 1 base and J by 9 bases, leaving 13 bases between them. Per germline, CDR1 SEHNR and CDR2 FQNEAQ (reference sequence). This CDR3 has 14 amino acids. The CDR3 DNA reads TGTGCCAGCAGCTTAGGGTCTAACGTCATTGAGCAGTTCTTC. Encoded protein: CASSLGSNVIEQFF.

The chain uses TRBV10-1 and TRBJ2-7; the match to TRBD1 covers 12 bases. Germline-derived CDR1 and CDR2 are WNHNN and SYGVQD (reference sequence). The trim removed 4 bases at V and 7 bases at J, leaving 2 bases unmatched. This CDR3 comprises 13 residues. The CDR3 here is CASSGDRGREQYF. The CDR3 nucleotides read TGCGCCAGCAGTGGGGACAGGGGGCGGGAGCAGTACTTC.

The genes are TRBV7-9 and TRBJ2-1, with a tentative D call TRBD1 (5 bases). The V end was cut by 8 bases, the J end by 8 bases, with 19 bases between. The CDR3 extends over 14 amino acids. The germline V gene encodes CDR1 SEHNR and CDR2 FQNEAQ (reference sequence). Here the CDR3 DNA reads TGTGCCAGCTCCAATGTGGGGCCCAGGGATGAGCAGTTCTTC. It specifies CASSNVGPRDEQFF.

V usage is TRBV15 and J usage is TRBJ1-1; the D is unclear. This CDR3 is built from 15 residues. CDR1 and CDR2 from the germline V gene are LNHNV and YYDKDF (reference sequence). Trimming removed 3 bases at V and 0 bases at J, with 11 bases between. The CDR3 sequence is CATSSPGSMNTEAFF. In nucleotides, the CDR3 is TGTGCCACCAGCAGTCCCGGGTCTATGAACACTGAAGCTTTCTTT. The variable domain in full, completed from reference TRBV15 and TRBJ1-1, reads DAMVIQNPRYQVTQFGKPVTLSCSQTLNHNVMYWYQQKSSQAPKLLFHYYDKDFNNEADTPDNFQSRRPNTSFCFLDIRSPGLGDTAMYLCATSSPGSMNTEAFFGQGTRLTVV.

V gene TRBV4-3 combines with J gene TRBJ1-3; TRBD1 might be the D (5 bases). CDR1 and CDR2 (germline): LGHNA, YSLEER. The CDR3 runs to 16 residues. Trimming shortened V by 5 bases and J by 3 bases, and 17 bases separated the two germline ends. The CDR3 loop reads CASSSSAGFSGNTIYF. The CDR3 coding sequence is TGCGCCAGCAGCTCATCGGCAGGGTTCAGTGGAAACACCATATATTTT.

The chain is built from TRBV11-2 and TRBJ2-4, with 7 bases fitting TRBD2. The CDR3 has 16 amino acids. The trim removed 5 bases at V and 5 bases at J, leaving 12 bases unmatched. Germline CDR1 and CDR2: SGHAT and FQNNGV. This CDR3 is CASSLGAGVYENIQYF. Written as DNA, the CDR3 is TGTGCCAGCAGCCTTGGGGCGGGGGTGTACGAAAACATTCAGTACTTC.

This clone was counted a single time. The chain is built from TRBV11-3 and TRBJ2-1; 8 nucleotides match TRBD1. The CDR3 length is 15 residues. Germline CDR1 is SGHNT and CDR2 is YENEEA. With 0 bases clipped from V and 5 bases from J, the junction kept 3 bases outside the gene matches. The CDR3 DNA sequence: TGTGCCAGCAGCTTAGAGACAGGGGTAAACAATGAGCAGTTCTTC. Its protein is CASSLETGVNNEQFF.

The rearrangement links TRBV6-5 to TRBJ1-3, with D tentatively TRBD1 (5 bases). The CDR3 consists of 15 residues. Germline loops: CDR1 MNHEY, CDR2 SVGAGI. V shed 4 bases and J shed 0 bases, with 10 bases lying between them. In nucleotides, the CDR3 is TGTGCCAGCAGTTCGGCAGGGTACTCTGGAAACACCATATATTTT. Translated, it gives CASSSAGYSGNTIYF.

V usage is TRBV29-1 and J usage is TRBJ2-3; TRBD1 aligns across 9 bases. The CDR3 runs 14 residues. The germline CDR1 and CDR2 sequences are SQVTM and ANQGSEA. V lost 1 base, J lost 7 bases, and 6 bases stayed unmatched. CDR3 sequence reads: CSVEGDRDPYTQYF. The CDR3, as DNA: TGCAGCGTTGAAGGGGACAGGGATCCTTATACGCAGTATTTT.

This clone appeared once. The chain has TRBV9 and TRBJ2-1; no clear D gene. Germline V CDR1 and CDR2: SGDLS, YYNGEE. The CDR3 loop spans 15 amino acids. V lost 4 bases and J lost 1, with 12 bases in between. CDR3 nucleotides: TGTGCCAGCAGCCCCCCCGGTCCGTCCTACAATGAGCAGTTCTTC. Translation gives CASSPPGPSYNEQFF.

The rearrangement joins TRBV20-1 to TRBJ1-1; a weak D match, TRBD1 (6 bases). Trimming removed 5 bases at V and 7 bases at J, with 11 bases between. In germline, CDR1 is DFQATT, CDR2 SNEGSKA (reference sequence). This CDR3 is 11 amino acids long. CDR3 in amino acids: CSALHRVEAFF. The DNA for the CDR3 is TGCAGTGCTCTTCACAGGGTTGAAGCTTTCTTT.

This clone was found once. The gene calls are TRBV6-5 and TRBJ2-1, with 12 bases identical to TRBD2. V lost 6 bases to trimming and J lost 5 bases; unmatched junction nucleotides: 5. Germline values: CDR1 MNHEY, CDR2 SVGAGI. CDR3 length: 15 amino acids. The CDR3 sequence is CASRLLAGGNNEQFF. The CDR3 coding sequence is TGTGCCAGCAGACTCCTAGCGGGGGGGAACAATGAGCAGTTCTTC.

V usage is TRBV19 and J usage is TRBJ2-5, with TRBD2 identical over 12 bases. Germline V gene lookup returns CDR1 LNHDA and CDR2 SQIVND (reference sequence). The CDR3 totals 18 residues. Trimming removed 5 bases from V and 2 bases from J; junction bases left unmatched: 12. The CDR3 is CASSSAGLAGPLQETQYF. CDR3 in DNA: TGTGCCAGTAGTTCTGCTGGACTAGCGGGGCCTTTACAAGAGACCCAGTACTTC.

The chain employs TRBV6-2 or TRBV6-3 and TRBJ2-5; 9 nucleotides line up with TRBD2. Germline V gene data show CDR1 as MNHEY and CDR2 as SVGEGT. The CDR3 is 19 residues long. J gave up 3 bases and V 2 bases, and 16 bases lay outside the gene matches. CDR3 residues: CASSYPEIRGGAVEETQYF. The CDR3 bases are TGTGCCAGCAGTTACCCCGAGATTCGCGGGGGGGCCGTGGAAGAGACCCAGTACTTC.

This chain uses TRBV11-2 with TRBJ1-5, with a weak D call TRBD1 (6 bases). The CDR3 is 14 amino acids. Germline CDR1 SGHAT, CDR2 FQNNGV. V was clipped by 3 bases and J by 4 bases, with 10 bases between them. The CDR3 coding sequence is TGTGCCAGCAGCTTCAGGGGAAAGAATCAGCCCCAGCATTTT. Amino acids: CASSFRGKNQPQHF.

The chain uses TRBV12-3 or TRBV12-4 and TRBJ1-6; D uncertain. The CDR3 runs 11 residues. With 8 bases removed from V and 7 bases from J, the gap between germline ends came to 6 bases. CDR3 loop: CASRGNSPLHF. CDR3 sequence (DNA): TGTGCCAGCCGAGGGAATTCACCCCTCCACTTT.

The chain uses TRBV2 and TRBJ1-2; D is undetermined. Germline V CDR1 and CDR2: SNHLY, FYNNEI. The CDR3 is 12 amino acids. With 5 bases removed from V and 4 bases from J, the gap between germline ends came to 8 bases. CDR3 sequence (DNA): TGTGCCAGCAGTCAACCGGGCTATGGCTACACCTTC. This codes for CASSQPGYGYTF.

The chain employs TRBV9 and TRBJ1-1; D is unclear. There are 14 residues in the CDR3. Trimming took off 0 bases at V and 3 bases at J, with 9 bases between the two ends. Germline V lookup: CDR1 SGDLS, CDR2 YYNGEE. The CDR3 nucleotides are TGTGCCAGCAGCGTAGCTACGTTGGACACTGAAGCTTTCTTT. It encodes CASSVATLDTEAFF.

This sequence joins TRBV6-2 or TRBV6-3 and TRBJ2-1, with TRBD2 identical over 11 bases. V shed 4 bases and J 3 bases; nucleotides not matched to a gene: 11. The V gene's germline CDR1 is MNHEY and CDR2 SVGEGT. CDR3 length: 18 amino acids. CDR3 loop: CASSWMTSGVANYNEQFF. CDR3 DNA: TGTGCCAGCAGTTGGATGACTAGCGGGGTCGCGAACTACAATGAGCAGTTCTTC.

J is TRBJ2-1 and V is TRBV21-1; TRBD2 is the table's D call and was not checked against the DNA. TRBV21-1 is an annotated pseudogene. The CDR3 is made up of 19 amino acids. CDR3 DNA: TGTGCCAGCAGCCGCACTTGGCCGCGGGGGGGCCGGGCCTACAATGAGCAGTTCTTC. Translation: CASSRTWPRGGRAYNEQFF.

This rearrangement joins TRBV19 to TRBJ1-6; TRBD1 agrees at 8 bases. This CDR3 is built from 16 residues. Germline CDR1 LNHDA, CDR2 SQIVND (reference sequence). J gave up 7 bases and V 6 bases, and 11 bases lay outside the gene matches. DNA of the CDR3: TGTGCCAGTAGGAATCGCGGACAGGGTCAGAATTCACCCCTCCACTTT. It translates to CASRNRGQGQNSPLHF.

V usage is TRBV6-2 or TRBV6-3 and J usage is TRBJ1-2; TRBD1 agrees at 8 bases. The CDR3 contains 14 residues. Trimming at V came to 5 bases and at J to 4 bases, leaving 6 bases not matched to a gene. Germline V gene data show CDR1 as MNHEY and CDR2 as SVGEGT. CDR3 sequence reads: CASSGGQGAYGYTF. Here the CDR3 DNA reads TGTGCCAGCAGTGGAGGACAGGGCGCCTATGGCTACACCTTC.

J is TRBJ2-5 and V is TRBV7-2, with D possibly matching TRBD1 (6 bases). V gave up 7 bases and J gave up 7 bases, with 25 bases separating them. The germline CDR1 and CDR2 sequences are SGHTA and FQGNSA. This CDR3 contains 16 residues. The DNA of the CDR3 is TGTGCCAGCAACCCTAAGATGAGACAGGAAGGGGGGACCCAGTACTTC. Protein: CASNPKMRQEGGTQYF.

J is TRBJ2-3 and V is TRBV5-4, with TRBD1 matching over 7 bases. V trimming: 4 bases; J trimming: 2 bases; junction bases outside the gene matches: 7. Germline V lookup: CDR1 SGHNT, CDR2 YYREEE (reference sequence). The CDR3 extends over 15 amino acids. CDR3 in amino acids: CASSRGQGDTDTQYF. For the CDR3, the DNA is TGTGCCAGCAGCAGAGGGCAGGGGGACACAGATACGCAGTATTTT.

This chain connects TRBV2 to TRBJ1-4, with 10 bases identical to TRBD1. This CDR3 is 14 amino acids long. Looked up from germline, CDR1 is SNHLY and CDR2 is FYNNEI. V trimming: 6 bases; J trimming: 5 bases; junction bases outside the gene matches: 3. CDR3 coding DNA: TGTGCCAGCAGACCGGGACAGGGGAATGAAAAACTGTTTTTT. This sequence encodes CASRPGQGNEKLFF.

The chain uses TRBV10-3 and TRBJ2-7, with TRBD1 identical over 10 bases. Germline V lookup: CDR1 ENHRY, CDR2 SYGVKD. The CDR3 covers 12 residues. V shed 10 bases and J 5 bases; nucleotides not matched to a gene: 5. For the CDR3, the DNA is TGTGCCACCACTGGGACAGGGGACGAGCAGTACTTC. It codes for CATTGTGDEQYF.

The V and J genes are TRBV12-3 or TRBV12-4 and TRBJ2-7; D is perhaps TRBD2 (5 bases). The CDR3 is 12 residues long. V was cut by 4 bases and J by 6 bases, with 10 bases left in between. DNA for the CDR3: TGTGCCAGCAGTTATCCAGGAGGCGAGCAGTACTTC. Translated, it gives CASSYPGGEQYF.

The chain employs TRBV10-3 and TRBJ2-1; 12 bases are a match to TRBD2. Per the germline V gene, CDR1 is ENHRY and CDR2 is SYGVKD. V lost 4 bases and J lost 8; bases outside the gene matches: 6. The CDR3 contains 15 residues. CDR3 sequence (DNA): TGTGCCATCAGTGGAGCTAGCGGGGGGGCCCATGAGCAGTTCTTC. Translation: CAISGASGGAHEQFF.